This T cell receptor (beta chain) was recorded in a study of T-cell reconstitution after alpha-beta-depleted transplantation in children. TCRbeta library preparation incorporated unique molecular identifiers. TCRdb processed the PCR reads anew with MiXCR; each CDR3 protein has one entry. Of roughly 120,000 distinct CDR3 sequences listed, roughly 23% are singletons. Trimming took 6 bases from V and 3 from J; bases not matched to a gene: 10. The CDR3 sequence is 15 residues long. Germline loops: CDR1 DFQATT, CDR2 SNEGSKA (reference sequence). This clonotype was observed at least ten times. The genes are TRBV20-1 and TRBJ2-2; 7 bases line up with TRBD2. This sequence was found in a male patient aged 2-9 years who had a stem cell transplant for chronic granulomatous disease, so the T cells may come from the graft donor. The source material was PBMCs, mostly from graft donor cells, sampled 180 days after TCRalphabeta/CD19-depleted stem cell transplant. The CDR3 DNA sequence: TGCAGTGCGAGACGGCTAGCGGAACACACCGGGGAGCTGTTTTTT. It translates to CSARRLAEHTGELFF.